Reported below is one T cell receptor (beta chain). Per the study methods: Counts of nucleated cells, estimated from reference gene primer amplification, were obtained. Generated by immunoSEQ multiplex PCR, the TCRdb table keeps only in-frame clones and is missing some. V, J and clone size reflect that table, while D and trimming were determined from the DNA. The sample lists some 150,000 clones; approximately 80% were seen once. The germline V and J ends were trimmed by 3 bases and 7 bases, with 18 bases remaining between them. The CDR3 has 15 amino acids. From germline, CDR1 is KGHDR and CDR2 SFDVKD. This entry belongs to a study of blood T cell repertoires in COVID-19. Turning to the study itself: Sites in the United States, Italy and Spain provided acute and convalescent COVID-19 samples. Sources were T cells, B-cell-depleted T cells, or PBMCs; the material itself was cDNA or gDNA.

Sequences were obtained from peripheral blood. V is TRBV24-1 and J is TRBJ2-7, with D possibly being TRBD1 (6 bases). The origin of this receptor is a human donor in a cohort sampled during active COVID-19. The CDR3 sequence is CATSDPGTPLIEQYF. CDR3 coding DNA: TGTGCCACCAGTGATCCCGGGACACCTTTGATAGAGCAGTACTTC.